This is a list of T cell receptor beta chains from one sample in a study of blood T cell repertoires in COVID-19. The protocol was immunoSEQ multiplex PCR, while the TCRdb copy is restricted to in-frame clones and leaves out a portion. This table holds 55,000 to 80,000 clones, roughly 86% found once. Sequenced input: peripheral blood. These receptors originate from a man aged 50-59 years with acute or convalescent COVID-19. Each CDR3 is given with its conserved first and last residue. The D gene is left open where the match is weak. Only part of the rows carry a size: once, few, many, or a class if the clone is expanded.

j_call: TRBJ2-7
d_call: TRBD1
v_call: TRBV11-3
clone_size: -
cdr3_nt: TGTGCCAGCAGCCCAGGGGGTACCCAGCAGTACTTC
cdr3_aa: CASSPGGTQQYF

j_call: TRBJ2-2
d_call: -
v_call: TRBV7-9
clone_size: -
cdr3_nt: TGTGCCAGCAGCTTAGGGCAGGCAATCAGCACCGGGGAGCTGTTTTTT
cdr3_aa: CASSLGQAISTGELFF

j_call: TRBJ1-5
d_call: TRBD1
v_call: TRBV7-9
clone_size: -
cdr3_nt: TGTGCCAGCAGCTCTGAGGGGGCGGGGAGAGGGCCCCAGCATTTT
cdr3_aa: CASSSEGAGRGPQHF

j_call: TRBJ2-3
d_call: -
v_call: TRBV5-1
clone_size: -
cdr3_nt: TGCGCCAGCAGCTTTCGACTGTACCAAACTAGCACAGATACGCAGTATTTT
cdr3_aa: CASSFRLYQTSTDTQYF

j_call: TRBJ2-5
d_call: -
v_call: TRBV19
clone_size: -
cdr3_nt: TGTGCCAGTAGTAAAACACGACAAGAGACCCAGTACTTC
cdr3_aa: CASSKTRQETQYF

j_call: TRBJ1-2
d_call: -
v_call: TRBV9
clone_size: -
cdr3_nt: TGTGCCAGCAGCGAGATGGGATCCCAGCCAGGGGATGGCTACACCTTC
cdr3_aa: CASSEMGSQPGDGYTF

j_call: TRBJ1-2
d_call: TRBD1
v_call: TRBV12-3/TRBV12-4
clone_size: -
cdr3_nt: TGTGCCAGCAGTGCACGACAGGGAGGTGGCTACACCTTC
cdr3_aa: CASSARQGGGYTF

j_call: TRBJ1-2
d_call: -
v_call: TRBV5-7
clone_size: -
cdr3_nt: TGTGCCAGCAGCCTCCGGGACGGACTATTTAACTATGGCTACACCTTC
cdr3_aa: CASSLRDGLFNYGYTF

j_call: TRBJ2-7
d_call: TRBD2
v_call: TRBV7-3
clone_size: -
cdr3_nt: TGTGCCAGCAGCTTAAAGGCTAGCGGGACCTACGAGCAGTACTTC
cdr3_aa: CASSLKASGTYEQYF

j_call: TRBJ1-4
d_call: -
v_call: TRBV5-1
clone_size: -
cdr3_nt: TGCGCCAGCAGCTTGGGGCAAGACTGCGAAAAACTGTTTTTT
cdr3_aa: CASSLGQDCEKLFF

j_call: TRBJ2-5
d_call: TRBD1
v_call: TRBV9
clone_size: -
cdr3_nt: TGTGCCAGCAGCGTAGCCGGCTACAGGGGGGCACAAGAGACCCAGTACTTC
cdr3_aa: CASSVAGYRGAQETQYF

j_call: TRBJ2-5
d_call: TRBD1
v_call: TRBV2
clone_size: -
cdr3_nt: TGTGCCAGCAGTCGGGACAGGGGGCATGAGACCCAGTACTTC
cdr3_aa: CASSRDRGHETQYF

j_call: TRBJ2-3
d_call: TRBD2
v_call: TRBV13
clone_size: -
cdr3_nt: TGTGCCAGCAGCCTCTGGGGGGGGTTAGAAGATACGCAGTATTTT
cdr3_aa: CASSLWGGLEDTQYF

j_call: TRBJ2-7
d_call: -
v_call: TRBV6-6
clone_size: -
cdr3_nt: TGTGCCAGCAGTGACGGAAACGGGGCCTACGAGCAGTACTTC
cdr3_aa: CASSDGNGAYEQYF

j_call: TRBJ2-3
d_call: TRBD2
v_call: TRBV7-3
clone_size: -
cdr3_nt: TGTGCCAGCAGCCTTAAAGCGGGGGGGCCTACGGATACGCAGTATTTT
cdr3_aa: CASSLKAGGPTDTQYF

j_call: TRBJ1-1
d_call: -
v_call: TRBV7-6
clone_size: -
cdr3_nt: TGTGCCAGCAGCGCAAACAGGGTCACTGAAGCTTTCTTT
cdr3_aa: CASSANRVTEAFF

j_call: TRBJ2-1
d_call: TRBD1
v_call: TRBV10-3
clone_size: -
cdr3_nt: TGTGCCATCAGTTCACAGGGGGTCGATGAGCAGTTCTTC
cdr3_aa: CAISSQGVDEQFF

j_call: TRBJ1-5
d_call: -
v_call: TRBV30
clone_size: -
cdr3_nt: TGTGCCTGGAGCCCCAGTAGCAATCAGCCCCAGCATTTT
cdr3_aa: CAWSPSSNQPQHF

j_call: TRBJ1-2
d_call: -
v_call: TRBV7-2
clone_size: -
cdr3_nt: TGTGCCAGCAGCTTAGCAGAGGTGGTATCCAACTATGGCTACACCTTC
cdr3_aa: CASSLAEVVSNYGYTF

j_call: TRBJ1-5
d_call: -
v_call: TRBV12-3/TRBV12-4
clone_size: -
cdr3_nt: TGTGCCAGCAGTTTTACTAGCTATCAGCCCCAGCATTTT
cdr3_aa: CASSFTSYQPQHF

j_call: TRBJ1-4
d_call: TRBD1
v_call: TRBV7-8
clone_size: -
cdr3_nt: TGTGCCAGCAGCTACCAGTCAGGGGGAGCTAATGAAAAACTGTTTTTT
cdr3_aa: CASSYQSGGANEKLFF

j_call: TRBJ2-7
d_call: TRBD1
v_call: TRBV10-2
clone_size: -
cdr3_nt: TGCGCCGGGGGGACAGGGTTACTTTACCAGCAGTACTTC
cdr3_aa: CAGGTGLLYQQYF

j_call: TRBJ2-1
d_call: TRBD2
v_call: TRBV5-1
clone_size: -
cdr3_nt: TGCGCCAGCAGCTCACCAGCGGGGGATAGCAATGAGCAGTTCTTC
cdr3_aa: CASSSPAGDSNEQFF

j_call: TRBJ2-2
d_call: -
v_call: TRBV28
clone_size: -
cdr3_nt: TGTGCCAGCAGGGGACTTATCACCGGGGAGCTGTTTTTT
cdr3_aa: CASRGLITGELFF

j_call: TRBJ1-5
d_call: TRBD1
v_call: TRBV23-1
clone_size: -
cdr3_nt: TGCGCCAGCAGTCGGAACAGGGGCTTGGGTCAGCCCCAGCATTTT
cdr3_aa: CASSRNRGLGQPQHF

j_call: TRBJ1-3
d_call: TRBD1
v_call: TRBV18
clone_size: -
cdr3_nt: TGTGCCAGCTCAGATCGGGACAGTACGGGTGGAAACACCATATATTTT
cdr3_aa: CASSDRDSTGGNTIYF

j_call: TRBJ2-5
d_call: -
v_call: TRBV23-1
clone_size: -
cdr3_nt: TGCGCCAGCAGTCAATCGACGACACGGAAACAAGAGACCCAGTACTTC
cdr3_aa: CASSQSTTRKQETQYF

j_call: TRBJ1-3
d_call: -
v_call: TRBV9
clone_size: -
cdr3_nt: TGTGCCAGCAGCGTAGCTCGCGAATCTGGAAACACCATATATTTT
cdr3_aa: CASSVARESGNTIYF

j_call: TRBJ1-4
d_call: -
v_call: TRBV23-1
clone_size: -
cdr3_nt: TGCGCCAGCAGTCAACTCCCTATTAATGAAAAACTGTTTTTT
cdr3_aa: CASSQLPINEKLFF

j_call: TRBJ2-6
d_call: -
v_call: TRBV6-5
clone_size: -
cdr3_nt: TGTGCTACACGCGGTTCTGGGGCCAACGTCCTGACTTTC
cdr3_aa: CATRGSGANVLTF

j_call: TRBJ2-5
d_call: -
v_call: TRBV7-7
clone_size: -
cdr3_nt: TGTGCCAGCAGCTTAGGGGTGGCGGGTGAGGAGACCCAGTACTTC
cdr3_aa: CASSLGVAGEETQYF

j_call: TRBJ2-3
d_call: -
v_call: TRBV3-1/TRBV3-2
clone_size: -
cdr3_nt: TGTGCCAGCAGCCAAGAAAGGGGATGGGGTACGCAGTATTTT
cdr3_aa: CASSQERGWGTQYF

j_call: TRBJ1-3
d_call: -
v_call: TRBV7-6
clone_size: once
cdr3_nt: TGTGCCAGCAGCGAACAGACAGGCGTCAGTGGAAACACCATATATTTT
cdr3_aa: CASSEQTGVSGNTIYF

j_call: TRBJ2-3
d_call: TRBD2
v_call: TRBV10-3
clone_size: -
cdr3_nt: TGTGCCATCAGTGAGTCGGTGCGGGGGGGCGGCACAGATACGCAGTATTTT
cdr3_aa: CAISESVRGGGTDTQYF

j_call: TRBJ2-1
d_call: TRBD1
v_call: TRBV5-1
clone_size: -
cdr3_nt: TGCGCCAGCAGCTTGGGAGACAGGGTAAATGAGCAGTTCTTC
cdr3_aa: CASSLGDRVNEQFF

j_call: TRBJ2-1
d_call: -
v_call: TRBV27
clone_size: once
cdr3_nt: TGTGCCAGCAGTATTACAGATACCTACAATGAGCAGTTCTTC
cdr3_aa: CASSITDTYNEQFF

j_call: TRBJ2-2
d_call: TRBD2
v_call: TRBV7-3
clone_size: -
cdr3_nt: TGTGCCAGCAGCCGTTACCAGCGGGGGAGGAACACCGGGGAGCTGTTTTTT
cdr3_aa: CASSRYQRGRNTGELFF

j_call: TRBJ2-5
d_call: TRBD2
v_call: TRBV7-2
clone_size: -
cdr3_nt: TGTGCCAGCAGCTTAGGGGGTCCGCCGGGGGGCCAAGAGACCCAGTACTTC
cdr3_aa: CASSLGGPPGGQETQYF

j_call: TRBJ2-7
d_call: -
v_call: TRBV7-6
clone_size: few
cdr3_nt: TGTGCCAGCAGCTTAGGGGTGCGGGGGCCCGCATACGAGCAGTACTTC
cdr3_aa: CASSLGVRGPAYEQYF

j_call: TRBJ2-3
d_call: TRBD2
v_call: TRBV3-1/TRBV3-2
clone_size: -
cdr3_nt: TGTGCCAGCGGGGGGGGCACAGATACGCAGTATTTT
cdr3_aa: CASGGGTDTQYF

j_call: TRBJ1-6
d_call: -
v_call: TRBV7-3
clone_size: -
cdr3_nt: TGTGCCAGCAGCTTAAACCAGGGTGGCAATTCACCCCTCCACTTT
cdr3_aa: CASSLNQGGNSPLHF

j_call: TRBJ2-1
d_call: TRBD2
v_call: TRBV7-3
clone_size: -
cdr3_nt: TGTGCCAGCAGCTCCCTAGCGGGGGACAATGAGCAGTTCTTC
cdr3_aa: CASSSLAGDNEQFF

j_call: TRBJ2-3
d_call: TRBD1
v_call: TRBV5-4
clone_size: -
cdr3_nt: TGTGCCAGCAGCATCCGGGACAGGGAATGGGATACGCAGTATTTT
cdr3_aa: CASSIRDREWDTQYF

j_call: TRBJ2-1
d_call: -
v_call: TRBV28
clone_size: -
cdr3_nt: TGTGCCAGCAGTTTTTACAACAATGAGCAGTTCTTC
cdr3_aa: CASSFYNNEQFF

j_call: TRBJ1-4
d_call: -
v_call: TRBV15
clone_size: -
cdr3_nt: TGTGCCACCAGCAGAGGGAGGGTCTCAAATGAAAAACTGTTTTTT
cdr3_aa: CATSRGRVSNEKLFF

j_call: TRBJ1-2
d_call: -
v_call: TRBV7-9
clone_size: -
cdr3_nt: TGTGCCAGCAGCTTAGTATGGGTTCGGACCACAGGGAACTTCTATGGCTACACCTTC
cdr3_aa: CASSLVWVRTTGNFYGYTF

j_call: TRBJ2-7
d_call: TRBD2
v_call: TRBV7-6
clone_size: -
cdr3_nt: TGTGCCAGCAGCTTAGGCCAGCGGGGGAGCTCCTACGAGCAGTACTTC
cdr3_aa: CASSLGQRGSSYEQYF

j_call: TRBJ2-1
d_call: TRBD1
v_call: TRBV6-2/TRBV6-3
clone_size: -
cdr3_nt: TGTGCCAGCAGCCGGGACAGGGCGAGGGGTAATGAGCAGTTCTTC
cdr3_aa: CASSRDRARGNEQFF

j_call: TRBJ2-2
d_call: TRBD1
v_call: TRBV2
clone_size: -
cdr3_nt: TGTGCCAGCAGTGAAGAGTACAGGGGGCGCCTCGGGGAGCTGTTTTTT
cdr3_aa: CASSEEYRGRLGELFF

j_call: TRBJ2-3
d_call: -
v_call: TRBV7-9
clone_size: few
cdr3_nt: TGTGCCAGCAGCTACGGCCAGACTAGCACAGATACGCAGTATTTT
cdr3_aa: CASSYGQTSTDTQYF

j_call: TRBJ2-3
d_call: TRBD2
v_call: TRBV4-1
clone_size: -
cdr3_nt: TGCGCCAGCAGCCAAGATCCTGAGCGGGGAGGAGATACGCAGTATTTT
cdr3_aa: CASSQDPERGGDTQYF

j_call: TRBJ1-1
d_call: -
v_call: TRBV7-9
clone_size: -
cdr3_nt: TGTGCCAGCAGCTTATGGGGGGTTAGTCCTGAAGCTTTCTTT
cdr3_aa: CASSLWGVSPEAFF

j_call: TRBJ2-5
d_call: TRBD2
v_call: TRBV6-5
clone_size: -
cdr3_nt: TGTGCCGCTCTAAAGCGGGGGGGCCAAGAGACCCAGTACTTC
cdr3_aa: CAALKRGGQETQYF

j_call: TRBJ2-3
d_call: TRBD2
v_call: TRBV4-1
clone_size: -
cdr3_nt: TGCGCCAGCAGCCAAGCGGGGGGGCCATATGATACGCAGTATTTT
cdr3_aa: CASSQAGGPYDTQYF

j_call: TRBJ2-5
d_call: TRBD2
v_call: TRBV2
clone_size: -
cdr3_nt: TGTGCCAGCAGCCGGGGGGGCCTCGAGACCCAGTACTTC
cdr3_aa: CASSRGGLETQYF